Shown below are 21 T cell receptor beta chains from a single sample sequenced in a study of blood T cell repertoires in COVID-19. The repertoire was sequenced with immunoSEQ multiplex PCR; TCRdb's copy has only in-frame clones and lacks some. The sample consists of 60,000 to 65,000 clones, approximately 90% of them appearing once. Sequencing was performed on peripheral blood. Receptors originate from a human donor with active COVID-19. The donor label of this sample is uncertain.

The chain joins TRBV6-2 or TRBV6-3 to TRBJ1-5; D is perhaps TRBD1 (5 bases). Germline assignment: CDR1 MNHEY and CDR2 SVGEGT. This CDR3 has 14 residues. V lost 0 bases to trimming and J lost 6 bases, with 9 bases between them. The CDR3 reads CASSYSGGTQPQHF. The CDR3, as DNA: TGTGCCAGCAGTTACTCGGGGGGAACTCAGCCCCAGCATTTT.

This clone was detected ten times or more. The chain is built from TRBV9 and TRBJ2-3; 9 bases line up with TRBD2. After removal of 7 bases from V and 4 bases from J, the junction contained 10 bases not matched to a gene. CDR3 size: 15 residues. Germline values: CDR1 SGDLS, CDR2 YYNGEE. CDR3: CASSHSGRGADTQYF. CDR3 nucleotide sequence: TGTGCCAGCTCCCATAGCGGGAGAGGTGCAGATACGCAGTATTTT.

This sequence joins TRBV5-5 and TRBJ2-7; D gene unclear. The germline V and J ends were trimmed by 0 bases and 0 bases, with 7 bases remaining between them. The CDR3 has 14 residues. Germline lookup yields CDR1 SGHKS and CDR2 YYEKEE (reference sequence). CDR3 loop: CASSLDISSYEQYF. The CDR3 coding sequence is TGTGCCAGCAGCTTGGACATCAGCTCCTACGAGCAGTACTTC.

CDR3 DNA sequence: TGTGCCAGCAGCCAAGACTTTCGTGGGCCAAGCACAGATACGCAGTATTTT. This encodes CASSQDFRGPSTDTQYF. The chain employs TRBV14 and TRBJ2-3; D is unclear. The CDR3 consists of 17 residues. Germline V gene sequence: CDR1 SGHDN, CDR2 FVKESK. The V gene lost 0 bases and the J gene lost 0 bases, with 13 bases spanning the gap.

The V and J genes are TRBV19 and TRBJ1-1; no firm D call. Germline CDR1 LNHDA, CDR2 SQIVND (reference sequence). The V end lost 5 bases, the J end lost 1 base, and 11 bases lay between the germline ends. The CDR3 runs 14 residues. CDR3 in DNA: TGTGCCAGTAGTCCCCTGAGGGAGAACACTGAAGCTTTCTTT. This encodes CASSPLRENTEAFF.

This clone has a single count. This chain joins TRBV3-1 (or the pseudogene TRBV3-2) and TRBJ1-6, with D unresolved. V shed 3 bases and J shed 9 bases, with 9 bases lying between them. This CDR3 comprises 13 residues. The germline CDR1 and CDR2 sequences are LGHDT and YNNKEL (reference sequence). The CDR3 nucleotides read TGTGCCAGCAGCCAGATGAATAGTTCACCCCTCCACTTT. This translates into CASSQMNSSPLHF.

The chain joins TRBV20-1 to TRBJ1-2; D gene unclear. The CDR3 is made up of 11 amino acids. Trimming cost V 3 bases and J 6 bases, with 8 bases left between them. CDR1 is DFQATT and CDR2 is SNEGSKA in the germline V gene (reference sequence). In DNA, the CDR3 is TGCAGTGCTAGGGAGGGCGATGGCTACACCTTC. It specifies CSAREGDGYTF.

The CDR3 DNA reads TGTGCCAGCAGCGCGGGATATTCACCCCTCCACTTT. Translation: CASSAGYSPLHF. J is TRBJ1-6 and V is TRBV9; D is undetermined. Germline CDR1 SGDLS, CDR2 YYNGEE. The CDR3 loop spans 12 amino acids. V was trimmed by 3 bases and J by 8 bases, leaving 6 bases between them.

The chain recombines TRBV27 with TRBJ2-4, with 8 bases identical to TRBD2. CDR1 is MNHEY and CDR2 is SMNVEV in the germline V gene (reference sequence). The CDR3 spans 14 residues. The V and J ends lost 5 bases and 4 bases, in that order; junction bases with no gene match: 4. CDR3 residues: CASSPLAVKNIQYF. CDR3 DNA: TGTGCCAGCAGTCCACTAGCGGTAAAAAACATTCAGTACTTC.

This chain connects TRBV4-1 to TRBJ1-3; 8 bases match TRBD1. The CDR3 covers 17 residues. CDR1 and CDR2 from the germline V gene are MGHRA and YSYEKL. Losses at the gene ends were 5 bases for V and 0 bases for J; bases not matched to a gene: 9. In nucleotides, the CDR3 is TGCGCCAGCAGCGAACGACAGGGGCCGAGCTCTGGAAACACCATATATTTT. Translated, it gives CASSERQGPSSGNTIYF.

Here the CDR3 reads CASSQGGGIQYF. The CDR3 DNA sequence: TGCGCCAGCAGCCAAGGGGGGGGCATTCAGTACTTC. J is TRBJ2-4 and V is TRBV4-1; 7 nucleotides agree with TRBD2. The CDR3 spans 12 residues. With 1 base clipped from V and 9 bases from J, the junction kept 0 bases outside the gene matches. CDR1 and CDR2 (germline): MGHRA, YSYEKL.

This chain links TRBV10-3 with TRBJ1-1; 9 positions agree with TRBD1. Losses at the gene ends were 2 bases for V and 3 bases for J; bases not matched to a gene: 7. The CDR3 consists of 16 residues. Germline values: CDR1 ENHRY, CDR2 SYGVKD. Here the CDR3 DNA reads TGTGCCATCAGTGAGCGCCTACAGGGGGCCGACACTGAAGCTTTCTTT. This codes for CAISERLQGADTEAFF.

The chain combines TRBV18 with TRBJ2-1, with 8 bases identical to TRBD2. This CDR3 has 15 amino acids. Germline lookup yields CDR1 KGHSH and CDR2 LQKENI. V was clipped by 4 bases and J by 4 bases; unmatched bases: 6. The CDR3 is CASSLLADLYNEQFF. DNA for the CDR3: TGTGCCAGCTCACTACTAGCGGACCTTTACAATGAGCAGTTCTTC.

CDR3 loop: CASSPLSYSPEAFF. The CDR3 coding sequence is TGTGCCAGCAGTCCCTTAAGCTATTCGCCTGAAGCTTTCTTT. This rearrangement joins TRBV28 to TRBJ1-1; D unresolved. The germline gives CDR1 MDHEN, CDR2 SYDVKM. Between the trimmed V and J ends, which lost 5 bases and 6 bases, there was a span of 16 bases. The CDR3 length is 14 residues.

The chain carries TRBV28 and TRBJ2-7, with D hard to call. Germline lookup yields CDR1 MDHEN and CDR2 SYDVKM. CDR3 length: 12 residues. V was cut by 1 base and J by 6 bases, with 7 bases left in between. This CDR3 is CASSLSWPEQYF. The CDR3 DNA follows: TGTGCCAGCAGTTTATCCTGGCCCGAGCAGTACTTC.

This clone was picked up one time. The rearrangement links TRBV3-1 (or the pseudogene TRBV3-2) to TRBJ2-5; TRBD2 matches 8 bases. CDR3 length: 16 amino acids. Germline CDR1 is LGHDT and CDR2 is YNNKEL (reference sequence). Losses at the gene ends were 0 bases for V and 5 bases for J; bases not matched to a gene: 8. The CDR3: CASSQDRSSGQETQYF. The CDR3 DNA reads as TGTGCCAGCAGCCAAGACCGGTCTAGCGGGCAGGAGACCCAGTACTTC.

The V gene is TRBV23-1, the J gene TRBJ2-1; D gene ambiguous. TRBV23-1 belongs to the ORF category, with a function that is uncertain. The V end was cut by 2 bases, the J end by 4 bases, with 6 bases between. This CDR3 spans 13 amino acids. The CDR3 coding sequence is TGCGCCAGCAGTCAACGCCGGTACAATGAGCAGTTCTTC. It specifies CASSQRRYNEQFF.

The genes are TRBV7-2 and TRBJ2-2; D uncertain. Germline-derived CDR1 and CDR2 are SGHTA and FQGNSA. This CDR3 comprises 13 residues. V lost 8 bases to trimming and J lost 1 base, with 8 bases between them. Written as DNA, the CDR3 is TGTGCCAGCGCGTACTTGAACACCGGGGAGCTGTTTTTT. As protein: CASAYLNTGELFF.

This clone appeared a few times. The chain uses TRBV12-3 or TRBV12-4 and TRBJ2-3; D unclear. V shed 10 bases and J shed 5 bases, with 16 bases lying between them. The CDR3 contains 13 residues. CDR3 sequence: CANAFPPGDTQYF. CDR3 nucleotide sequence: TGTGCCAACGCCTTTCCCCCAGGAGATACGCAGTATTTT.

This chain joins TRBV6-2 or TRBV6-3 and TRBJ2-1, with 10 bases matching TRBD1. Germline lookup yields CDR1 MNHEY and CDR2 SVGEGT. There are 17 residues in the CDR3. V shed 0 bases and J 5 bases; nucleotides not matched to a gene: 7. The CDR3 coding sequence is TGTGCCAGCAGTTACTCGAGGGGACAGGGGTCCCACAATGAGCAGTTCTTC. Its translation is CASSYSRGQGSHNEQFF.

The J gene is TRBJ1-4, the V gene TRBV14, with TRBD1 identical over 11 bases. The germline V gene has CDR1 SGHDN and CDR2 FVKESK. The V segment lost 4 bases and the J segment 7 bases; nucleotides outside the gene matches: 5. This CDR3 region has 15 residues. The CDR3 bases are TGTGCCAGCAGCCGTACCGGGACAGGGGGTGAAAAACTGTTTTTT. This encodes CASSRTGTGGEKLFF.